This entry lists 13 T cell receptor beta chains sequenced from one sample in a study of blood T cell repertoires in COVID-19. Using immunoSEQ multiplex PCR, the repertoire was profiled, and TCRdb retains in-frame clones only, with some absent. Here the sample spans 250,000 to 350,000 clones, about 87% being singletons. Sequencing was performed on peripheral blood. The receptor set was obtained from a woman aged 25 to 45 who had recovered from COVID-19.

Comments on this clone: This same CDR3 is encoded by further DNA sequences in the sample. The J gene is TRBJ1-2, the V gene TRBV12-3 or TRBV12-4; weak D call: TRBD1 (5 bases). Trimming removed 4 bases from V and 4 bases from J, with 7 bases in between. This CDR3 is 12 amino acids long. The CDR3 coding sequence is TGTGCCAGCAGTTCCGACAGCTATGGCTACACCTTC. It specifies CASSSDSYGYTF.

The V and J genes are TRBV9 and TRBJ1-6, with 7 bases fitting TRBD1. Germline lookup yields CDR1 SGDLS and CDR2 YYNGEE. Trimming took 2 bases from V and 7 from J; bases not matched to a gene: 12. The CDR3 runs 17 residues. CDR3 sequence: CASSVHPPGQLNSPLHF. The CDR3 DNA reads as TGTGCCAGCAGCGTCCATCCACCGGGACAGTTAAATTCACCCCTCCACTTT.

V gene TRBV6-5 combines with J gene TRBJ1-1; no reliable D call. The CDR3 length is 15 residues. The V gene's germline CDR1 is MNHEY and CDR2 SVGAGI. V dropped 8 bases and J dropped 4 bases, with 20 bases sitting between them. CDR3 coding DNA: TGTGCCAGCCTACGGGGATCTCTGGAAGTCACTGAAGCTTTCTTT. Its protein product is CASLRGSLEVTEAFF.

The V gene is TRBV7-2, the J gene TRBJ2-1, with a possible D match to TRBD2 (5 bases). The germline CDR1 and CDR2 sequences are SGHTA and FQGNSA. The CDR3 extends over 13 amino acids. V lost 5 bases, J lost 8 bases, and 13 bases lay in between. CDR3: CASSPGFGDEQFF. The CDR3 bases are TGTGCCAGCAGCCCGGGGTTTGGAGATGAGCAGTTCTTC. The variable domain in full, completed from reference TRBV7-2 and TRBJ2-1, reads GAGVSQSPSNKVTEKGKDVELRCDPISGHTALYWYRQSLGQGLEFLIYFQGNSAPDKSGLPSDRFSAERTGGSVSTLTIQRTQQEDSAVYLCASSPGFGDEQFFGPGTRLTVL.

The V and J genes are TRBV7-9 and TRBJ2-5; 14 bases line up with TRBD2. The germline V gene encodes CDR1 SEHNR and CDR2 FQNEAQ (reference sequence). After removal of 6 bases from V and 1 base from J, the junction contained 10 bases not matched to a gene. The CDR3 is 18 amino acids. The CDR3 spells CASRPIGLAGGAQETQYF. CDR3 in DNA: TGTGCCAGCAGACCTATTGGACTAGCGGGGGGTGCCCAAGAGACCCAGTACTTC.

The chain uses TRBV5-1 and TRBJ1-4; D remains unclear. The V end was cut by 4 bases, the J end by 5 bases, with 12 bases between. Germline V gene data show CDR1 as SGHRS and CDR2 as YFSETQ. This CDR3 has 14 amino acids. This chain's CDR3 is CASSTGGMNEKLFF. CDR3 DNA: TGCGCCAGCAGCACCGGCGGAATGAATGAAAAACTGTTTTTT.

V gene TRBV28 combines with J gene TRBJ1-2; D possibly corresponds to TRBD1 (5 bases). Trimming left V 2 bases short and J 5 bases short, with 21 bases between. Per germline, CDR1 MDHEN and CDR2 SYDVKM. There are 17 residues in the CDR3. The CDR3 spells CASSLGSGGLQRYGYTF. CDR3 bases: TGTGCCAGCAGTTTAGGGTCGGGGGGTTTACAGAGGTATGGCTACACCTTC.

The chain recombines TRBV7-9 with TRBJ1-4; possibly TRBD1 for D (5 bases). Germline lookup yields CDR1 SEHNR and CDR2 FQNEAQ (reference sequence). Between the trimmed V and J ends, which lost 4 bases and 1 base, there was a span of 13 bases. The CDR3 extends over 16 amino acids. CDR3 amino acids: CASSYVLGVTNEKLFF. The CDR3 bases are TGTGCCAGCAGCTACGTTTTAGGGGTAACTAATGAAAAACTGTTTTTT.

J is TRBJ1-4 and V is TRBV24-1; unclear D gene. The ends were cut back, 6 bases at V and 7 bases at J, with 5 bases in the middle. The CDR3 covers 11 residues. The germline CDR1 and CDR2 sequences are KGHDR and SFDVKD. Here the CDR3 reads CATSLGEKLFF. Written as DNA, the CDR3 is TGTGCCACCAGTCTCGGTGAAAAACTGTTTTTT.

J is TRBJ2-1 and V is TRBV28, with D perhaps matching TRBD2 (5 bases). Per the germline V gene, CDR1 is MDHEN and CDR2 is SYDVKM. This CDR3 spans 14 amino acids. Trimming stripped 9 bases from V and 4 bases from J, with 16 bases between. CDR3 loop: CASLDSLSYNEQFF. The CDR3 region has the DNA TGTGCCAGTTTGGACTCACTCTCATACAATGAGCAGTTCTTC. The whole variable domain, filled in from reference TRBV28 and TRBJ2-1, reads DVKVTQSSRYLVKRTGEKVFLECVQDMDHENMFWYRQDPGLGLRLIYFSYDVKMKEKGDIPEGYSVSREKKERFSLILESASTNQTSMYLCASLDSLSYNEQFFGPGTRLTVL.

The genes are TRBV29-1 and TRBJ2-4; 11 bases fit TRBD2. The germline V gene has CDR1 SQVTM and CDR2 ANQGSEA. The V and J ends lost 6 bases and 9 bases, in that order; junction bases with no gene match: 10. The length of the CDR3 is 14 residues. The CDR3 DNA sequence: TGCAGCGTACATAGCGGGGGGGCTGGAGGCATTCAGTACTTC. Its translation: CSVHSGGAGGIQYF.

The table lists this clone with a count of one. This sequence joins TRBV4-1 and TRBJ2-2; D perhaps matches TRBD1 (5 bases). Trimming took 0 bases from V and 3 from J, leaving 8 bases between them. This CDR3 is built from 15 residues. Per the germline V gene, CDR1 is MGHRA and CDR2 is YSYEKL. The CDR3 region is CASSQDTRDTGELFF. The CDR3 nucleotides are TGCGCCAGCAGCCAAGATACCAGGGACACCGGGGAGCTGTTTTTT.

This clone was counted once. The V gene is TRBV6-2 or TRBV6-3, the J gene TRBJ2-7; 7 bases line up with TRBD2. Germline lookup yields CDR1 MNHEY and CDR2 SVGEGT. Trimming removed 4 bases from V and 3 bases from J; junction bases left unmatched: 3. The CDR3 extends over 13 amino acids. The CDR3 DNA follows: TGTGCCAGCAGTTTGCCGGGGGGCTACGAGCAGTACTTC. Its protein is CASSLPGGYEQYF.